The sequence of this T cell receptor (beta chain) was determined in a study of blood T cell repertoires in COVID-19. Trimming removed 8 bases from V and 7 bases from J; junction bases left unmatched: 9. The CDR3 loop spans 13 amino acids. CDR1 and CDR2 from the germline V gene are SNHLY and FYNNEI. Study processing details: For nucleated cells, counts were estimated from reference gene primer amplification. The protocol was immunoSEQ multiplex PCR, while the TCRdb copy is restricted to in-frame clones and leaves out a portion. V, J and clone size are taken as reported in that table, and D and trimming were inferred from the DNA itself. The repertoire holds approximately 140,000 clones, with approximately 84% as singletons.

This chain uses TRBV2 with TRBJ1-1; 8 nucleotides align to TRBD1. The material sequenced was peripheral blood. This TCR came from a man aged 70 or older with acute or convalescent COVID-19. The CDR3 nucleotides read TGTGCCAGCTGTGGTACAGGGGGGGGTGAAGCTTTCTTT. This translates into CASCGTGGGEAFF. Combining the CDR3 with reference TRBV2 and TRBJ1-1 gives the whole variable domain EPEVTQTPSHQVTQMGQEVILRCVPISNHLYFYWYRQILGQKVEFLVSFYNNEISEKSEIFDDQFSVERPDGSNFTLKIRSTKLEDSAMYFCASCGTGGGEAFFGQGTRLTVV.